This TCR beta chain was documented in a study of spatial heterogeneity in lung cancer. About the research overall: Averaged across combinations, each unique TCR and UMI pairing appeared more than ten times in raw reads, which were uncorrected.

Time point defined: sample taken at primary tumor resection. Material for sequencing was whole RNA from tumor, nontumor lung or frozen PBMC, left unsorted. The roughly 66 donors had untreated early-stage non-small cell lung cancer. This clonotype is termed medium-sized (0.01 to 0.1%). TCR cDNA molecules each had a unique molecular identifier. One entry per CDR3 protein results from TCRdb running MiXCR on the 5' RACE reads. Of about 10,000 distinct CDR3 sequences listed, around 3.6% are singletons. Per the germline V gene, CDR1 is SNHLY and CDR2 is FYNNEI. The CDR3 is 13 residues long. The V gene end was trimmed by 6 bases and the J gene end by 9 bases; junction bases not matched to a gene: 4.

The genes are TRBV2 and TRBJ2-1, with 11 bases aligning to TRBD2. The TCR sequence derives from a male donor with early-stage non-small cell lung cancer. This material consisted of normal lung tissue next to the tumor, taken at surgery. CDR3 sequence: CASRTSGEGEQFF. The CDR3, as DNA: TGTGCCAGCAGGACTAGCGGGGAGGGTGAGCAGTTCTTC.